Given below is one T cell receptor (beta chain) in context. Living in under 30 US areas, the participants were between roughly 18 and 90 years of age. Allocation to cohorts depended on clinical history reported by the participants. These data belong to a study of blood T cell repertoires in COVID-19. Study as a whole: The analysed material was cDNA or gDNA that came from T cells, B-cell-depleted T cells, or PBMCs.

The CDR3 is 13 residues long. The V gene lost 7 bases and the J gene lost 4 bases, with 13 bases spanning the gap. Original processing methods: Amplification of reference gene primers provided the estimated nucleated cell counts. Using immunoSEQ multiplex PCR, the repertoire was profiled, and TCRdb retains in-frame clones only, with some absent. The V and J calls and clone size were taken over from that table, and D and trimming were inferred from the DNA. The repertoire holds approximately 300,000 clones, with roughly 90% as singletons. The gene calls are TRBV12-3 or TRBV12-4 and TRBJ2-5; no definite D call. This clonotype was obtained from a woman in her twenties or thirties who had recovered from COVID-19. What was sequenced was PBMCs or T cells enriched from blood (not recorded which). The CDR3 DNA sequence: TGTGCCAGCACCGATCCAACGGGAGAGACCCAGTACTTC. Translated: CASTDPTGETQYF.